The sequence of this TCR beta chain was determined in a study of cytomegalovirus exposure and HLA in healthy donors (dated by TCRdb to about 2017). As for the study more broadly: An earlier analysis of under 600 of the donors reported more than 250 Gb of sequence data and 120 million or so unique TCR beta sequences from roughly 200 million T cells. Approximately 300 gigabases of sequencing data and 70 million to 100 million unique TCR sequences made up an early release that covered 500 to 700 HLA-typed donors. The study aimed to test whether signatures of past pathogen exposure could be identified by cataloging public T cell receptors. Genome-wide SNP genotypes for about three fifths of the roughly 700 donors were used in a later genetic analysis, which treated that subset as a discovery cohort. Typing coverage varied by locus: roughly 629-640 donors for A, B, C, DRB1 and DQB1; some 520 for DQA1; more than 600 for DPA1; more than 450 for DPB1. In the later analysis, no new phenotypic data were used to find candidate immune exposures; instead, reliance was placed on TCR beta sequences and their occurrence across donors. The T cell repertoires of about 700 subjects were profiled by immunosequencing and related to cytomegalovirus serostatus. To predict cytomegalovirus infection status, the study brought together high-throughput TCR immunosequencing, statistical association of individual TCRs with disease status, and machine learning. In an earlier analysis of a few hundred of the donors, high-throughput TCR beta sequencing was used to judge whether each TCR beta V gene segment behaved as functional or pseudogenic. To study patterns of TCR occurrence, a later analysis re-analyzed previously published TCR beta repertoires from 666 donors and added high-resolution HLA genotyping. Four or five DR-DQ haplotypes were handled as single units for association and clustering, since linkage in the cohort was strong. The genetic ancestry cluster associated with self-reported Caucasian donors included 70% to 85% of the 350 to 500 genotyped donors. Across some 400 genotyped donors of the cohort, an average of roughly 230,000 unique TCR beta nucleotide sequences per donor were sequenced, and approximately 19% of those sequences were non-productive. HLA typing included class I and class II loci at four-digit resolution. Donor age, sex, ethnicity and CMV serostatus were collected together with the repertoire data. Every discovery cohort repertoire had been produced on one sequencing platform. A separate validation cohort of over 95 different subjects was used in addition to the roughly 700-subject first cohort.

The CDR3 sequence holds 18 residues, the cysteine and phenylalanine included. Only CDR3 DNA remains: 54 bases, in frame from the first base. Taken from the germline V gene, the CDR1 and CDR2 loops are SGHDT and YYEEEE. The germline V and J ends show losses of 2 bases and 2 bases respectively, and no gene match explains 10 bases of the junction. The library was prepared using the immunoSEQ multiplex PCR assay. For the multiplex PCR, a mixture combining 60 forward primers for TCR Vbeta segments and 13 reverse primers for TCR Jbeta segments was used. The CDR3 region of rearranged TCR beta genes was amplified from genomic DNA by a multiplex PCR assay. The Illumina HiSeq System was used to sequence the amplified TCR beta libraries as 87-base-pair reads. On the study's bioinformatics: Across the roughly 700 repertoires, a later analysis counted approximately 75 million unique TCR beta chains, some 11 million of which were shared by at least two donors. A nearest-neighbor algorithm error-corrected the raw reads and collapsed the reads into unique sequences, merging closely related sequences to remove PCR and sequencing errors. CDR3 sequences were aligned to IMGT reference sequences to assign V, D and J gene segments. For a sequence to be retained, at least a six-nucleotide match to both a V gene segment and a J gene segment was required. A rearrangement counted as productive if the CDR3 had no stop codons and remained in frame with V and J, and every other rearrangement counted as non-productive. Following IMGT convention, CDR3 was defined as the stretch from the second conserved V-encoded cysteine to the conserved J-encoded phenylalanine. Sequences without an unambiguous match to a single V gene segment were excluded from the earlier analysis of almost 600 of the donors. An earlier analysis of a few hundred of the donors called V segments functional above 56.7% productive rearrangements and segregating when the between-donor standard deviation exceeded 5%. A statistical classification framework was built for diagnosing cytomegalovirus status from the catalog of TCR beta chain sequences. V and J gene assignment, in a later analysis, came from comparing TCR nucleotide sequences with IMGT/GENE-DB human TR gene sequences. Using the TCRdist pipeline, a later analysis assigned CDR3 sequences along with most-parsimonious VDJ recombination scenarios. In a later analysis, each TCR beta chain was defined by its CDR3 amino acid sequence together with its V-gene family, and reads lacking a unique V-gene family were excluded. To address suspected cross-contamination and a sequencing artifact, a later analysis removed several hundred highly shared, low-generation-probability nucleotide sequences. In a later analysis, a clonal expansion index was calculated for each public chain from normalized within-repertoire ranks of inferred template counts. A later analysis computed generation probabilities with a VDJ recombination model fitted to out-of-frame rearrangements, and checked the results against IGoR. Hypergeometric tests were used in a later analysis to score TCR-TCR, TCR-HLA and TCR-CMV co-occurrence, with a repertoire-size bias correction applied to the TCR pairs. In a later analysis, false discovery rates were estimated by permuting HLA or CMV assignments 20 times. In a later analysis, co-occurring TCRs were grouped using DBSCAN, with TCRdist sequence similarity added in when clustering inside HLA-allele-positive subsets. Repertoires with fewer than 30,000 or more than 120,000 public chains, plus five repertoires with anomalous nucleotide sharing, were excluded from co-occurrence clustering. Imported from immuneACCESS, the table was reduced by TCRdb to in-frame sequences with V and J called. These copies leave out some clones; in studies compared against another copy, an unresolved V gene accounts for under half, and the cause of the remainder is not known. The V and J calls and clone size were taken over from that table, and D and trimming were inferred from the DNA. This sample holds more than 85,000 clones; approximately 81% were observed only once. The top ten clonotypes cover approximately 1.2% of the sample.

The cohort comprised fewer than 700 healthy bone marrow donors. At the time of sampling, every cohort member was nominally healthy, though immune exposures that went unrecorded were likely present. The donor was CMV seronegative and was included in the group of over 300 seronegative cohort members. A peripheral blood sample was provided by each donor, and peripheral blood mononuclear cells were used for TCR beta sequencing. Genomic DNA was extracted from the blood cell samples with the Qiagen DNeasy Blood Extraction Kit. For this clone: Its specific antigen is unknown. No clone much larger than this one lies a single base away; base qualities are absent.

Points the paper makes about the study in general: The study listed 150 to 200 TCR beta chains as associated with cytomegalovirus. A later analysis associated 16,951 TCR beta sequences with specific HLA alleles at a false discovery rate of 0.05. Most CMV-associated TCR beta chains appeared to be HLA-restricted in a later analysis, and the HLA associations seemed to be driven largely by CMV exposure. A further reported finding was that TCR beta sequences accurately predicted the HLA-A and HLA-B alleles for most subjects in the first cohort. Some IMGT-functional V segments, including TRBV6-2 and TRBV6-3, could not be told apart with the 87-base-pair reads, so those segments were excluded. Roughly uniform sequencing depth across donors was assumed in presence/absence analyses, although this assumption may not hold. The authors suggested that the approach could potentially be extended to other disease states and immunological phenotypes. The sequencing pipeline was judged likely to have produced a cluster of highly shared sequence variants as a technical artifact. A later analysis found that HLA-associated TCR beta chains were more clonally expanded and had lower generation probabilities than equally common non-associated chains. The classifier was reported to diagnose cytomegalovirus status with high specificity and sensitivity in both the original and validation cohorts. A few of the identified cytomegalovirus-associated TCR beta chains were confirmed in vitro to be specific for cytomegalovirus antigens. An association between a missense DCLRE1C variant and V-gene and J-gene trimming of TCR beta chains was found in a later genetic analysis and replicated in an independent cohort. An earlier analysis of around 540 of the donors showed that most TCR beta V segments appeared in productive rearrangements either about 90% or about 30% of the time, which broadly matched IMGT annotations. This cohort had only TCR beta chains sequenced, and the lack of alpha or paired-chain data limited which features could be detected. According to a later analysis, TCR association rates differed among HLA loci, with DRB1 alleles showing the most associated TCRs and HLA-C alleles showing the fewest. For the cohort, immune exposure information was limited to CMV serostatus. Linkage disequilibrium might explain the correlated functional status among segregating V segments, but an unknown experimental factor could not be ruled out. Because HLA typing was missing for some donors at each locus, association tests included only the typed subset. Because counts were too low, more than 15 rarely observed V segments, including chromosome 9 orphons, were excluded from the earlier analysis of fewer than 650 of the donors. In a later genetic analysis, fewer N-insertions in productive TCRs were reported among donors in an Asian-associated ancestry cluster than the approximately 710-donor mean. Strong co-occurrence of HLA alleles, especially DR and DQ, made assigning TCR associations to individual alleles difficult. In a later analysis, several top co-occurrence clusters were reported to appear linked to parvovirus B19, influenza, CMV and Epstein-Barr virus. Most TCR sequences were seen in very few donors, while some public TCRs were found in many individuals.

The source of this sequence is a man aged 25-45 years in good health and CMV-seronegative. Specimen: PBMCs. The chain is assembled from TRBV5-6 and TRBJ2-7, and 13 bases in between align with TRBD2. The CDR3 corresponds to CASSFRTSGRGYTYEQYF. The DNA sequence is TGTGCCAGCAGCTTCCGGACTAGCGGGAGAGGGTACACCTACGAGCAGTACTTC.